This T cell receptor beta chain originates from a study of blood T cell repertoires in COVID-19. Study overall: The United States, Italy and Spain were the sources of the acute and convalescent COVID-19 samples. PBMCs, B-cell-depleted T cells, or T cells were the source of the cDNA or gDNA that made up the material.

The CDR3 covers 14 residues. V trimming: 6 bases; J trimming: 2 bases; junction bases outside the gene matches: 7. CDR1 and CDR2 (germline): SGHVS, FQNEAQ. Original methodology: Nucleated cell number was recorded as an estimate derived from reference gene primer amplification. Libraries were prepared by immunoSEQ multiplex PCR; TCRdb keeps only in-frame clonotypes and omits some of them. The DNA gave D and trimming, while V, J and clone size come from that table. The sample comprises about 210,000 clones, around four fifths of which are singletons, and less than 3% rests with the top ten. This clonotype was sampled from a man in his fifties with active or convalescent COVID-19. This chain links TRBV7-8 with TRBJ2-7, with 7 bases aligning to TRBD2. Sequencing input: peripheral blood. CDR3 sequence: CASSELAKPYEQYF. The CDR3 DNA sequence: TGTGCCAGCAGTGAACTAGCGAAGCCCTACGAGCAGTACTTC.